This T cell receptor (beta chain) appears in the sequencing data of a study of T cell responses to AZD1222 COVID-19 vaccine. General study findings and limits: Every sample of the repertoires postdated the peak T cell response. Clonal diversity may have been underestimated in mostly white British donors. Vaccine-associated CD4 TCRs ranged over spike, dominating at 160-218 and 743-854.

Only in-frame clones appear in the TCRdb table, and some are missing; sequencing was by immunoSEQ multiplex PCR. The table lists about 260,000 clones, approximately 93% of them singletons, with around 0.57% in the top ten. Concerning this clone: Its antigen is undetermined.

Trimming stripped 4 bases from V and 2 bases from J, with 15 bases between. This CDR3 contains 16 residues. Germline V gene lookup returns CDR1 MNHNS and CDR2 SASEGT. The chain links TRBV6-1 to TRBJ1-5; D ambiguous. The material sequenced was peripheral blood, taken on day 0 of AZD1222 vaccination. This clonotype originated in an adult in good health. CDR3 nucleotides: TGTGCCAGCAGTGTCGAGCAGGACGCACGCAATCAGCCCCAGCATTTT. Protein sequence: CASSVEQDARNQPQHF.